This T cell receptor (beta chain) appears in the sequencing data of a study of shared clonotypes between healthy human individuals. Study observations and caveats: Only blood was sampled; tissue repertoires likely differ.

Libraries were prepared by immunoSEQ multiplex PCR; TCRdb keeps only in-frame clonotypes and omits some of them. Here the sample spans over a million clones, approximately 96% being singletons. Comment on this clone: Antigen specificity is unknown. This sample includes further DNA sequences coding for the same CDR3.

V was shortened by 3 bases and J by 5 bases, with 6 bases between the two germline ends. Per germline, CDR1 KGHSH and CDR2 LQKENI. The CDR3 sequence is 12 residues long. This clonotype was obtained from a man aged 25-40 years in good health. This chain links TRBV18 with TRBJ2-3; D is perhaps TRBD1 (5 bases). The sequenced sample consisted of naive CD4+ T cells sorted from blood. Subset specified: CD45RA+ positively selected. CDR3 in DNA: TGTGCCAGCTCACCTCAGGGAGATACGCAGTATTTT. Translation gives CASSPQGDTQYF.